A single sample is the source of the 23 T cell receptor beta chains below, sequenced in a study of blood T cell repertoires in COVID-19. This table comes from immunoSEQ multiplex PCR, and its TCRdb copy is limited to in-frame clones, with some not included. The sample carries 250,000 to 350,000 clones, more than 75% recorded once. Material for sequencing was PBMCs or T cells enriched from blood (not recorded which). The source is a man in his sixties who had recovered from COVID-19.

The rearrangement uses TRBV5-1 and TRBJ1-4; D is unresolved. The CDR3 has 14 amino acids. Trimming shortened V by 2 bases and J by 5 bases, and 10 bases separated the two germline ends. Germline CDR1 reads SGHRS; CDR2 reads YFSETQ. The CDR3 reads CASSLVVGNEKLFF. The CDR3 nucleotides are TGCGCCAGCAGCTTAGTGGTCGGGAATGAAAAACTGTTTTTT.

This clone was counted a few times. The chain employs TRBV11-3 and TRBJ2-3, with TRBD2 matching over 8 bases. Germline V gene sequence: CDR1 SGHNT, CDR2 YENEEA. V shed 5 bases and J 2 bases; nucleotides not matched to a gene: 9. The CDR3 has 16 residues. This chain's CDR3 is CASSRTSPGVTDTQYF. DNA for the CDR3: TGTGCCAGCAGCCGGACTAGCCCCGGAGTCACAGATACGCAGTATTTT. Looking up the rest from reference TRBV11-3 and TRBJ2-3 gives the full variable domain: EAGVVQSPRYKIIEKKQPVAFWCNPISGHNTLYWYLQNLGQGPELLIRYENEEAVDDSQLPKDRFSAERLKGVDSTLKIQPAELGDSAVYLCASSRTSPGVTDTQYFGPGTRLTVL.

The genes are TRBV4-2 and TRBJ1-2; TRBD1 might be the D (5 bases). This CDR3 has 17 amino acids. CDR1 is LGHNA and CDR2 is YNFKEQ in the germline V gene. Trimming stripped 0 bases from V and 8 bases from J, with 22 bases between. The CDR3 region is CASSQEGSGSLVAGYTF. In nucleotides, the CDR3 is TGTGCCAGCAGCCAAGAAGGGTCAGGGTCCCTGGTTGCGGGCTACACCTTC.

This clone was seen once. This chain uses TRBV27 with TRBJ1-5; possibly TRBD1 for D (5 bases). Trimming cost V 7 bases and J 0 bases, with 10 bases left between them. CDR3 length: 14 residues. Per the germline V gene, CDR1 is MNHEY and CDR2 is SMNVEV (reference sequence). In DNA form, the CDR3 reads TGTGCCAGCATGACAGCACATAGCAATCAGCCCCAGCATTTT. Translating it yields CASMTAHSNQPQHF.

V usage is TRBV28 and J usage is TRBJ1-2; possible D gene TRBD1, 6 bases. The CDR3 loop spans 17 amino acids. The V gene's germline CDR1 is MDHEN and CDR2 SYDVKM. V lost 1 base and J lost 0, with 15 bases in between. CDR3: CASSLSGDGATNYGYTF. The CDR3 nucleotides read TGTGCCAGCAGTTTATCAGGGGACGGCGCAACTAACTATGGCTACACCTTC.

The V call is TRBV5-4, the J call TRBJ2-3; 11 nucleotides agree with TRBD2. The CDR3 is made up of 17 amino acids. Trimming cost V 1 base and J 2 bases; bases outside gene matches: 6. CDR1 is SGHNT, CDR2 YYREEE, per germline (reference sequence). The CDR3 coding sequence is TGTGCCAGCAGCTTGTTTCTAGCGGGGGGCGTCACAGATACGCAGTATTTT. Protein sequence: CASSLFLAGGVTDTQYF.

This clone was seen a single time. The V gene is TRBV28, the J gene TRBJ1-3, with D perhaps matching TRBD1 (6 bases). Trimming took 8 bases from V and 4 from J, leaving 15 bases between them. Germline V lookup: CDR1 MDHEN, CDR2 SYDVKM. This CDR3 region has 14 residues. CDR3 protein: CASCEGGTGNTIYF. In DNA, the CDR3 is TGTGCCAGCTGCGAAGGGGGAACCGGAAACACCATATATTTT.

The J gene is TRBJ2-1, the V gene TRBV5-1, with 10 bases identical to TRBD2. CDR1 and CDR2 from the germline V gene are SGHRS and YFSETQ. This CDR3 comprises 18 residues. Trimming cost V 4 bases and J 1 base; bases outside gene matches: 11. Written as DNA, the CDR3 is TGCGCCAGCAGCGACCGGGGAGCGGGGGGGTTTTCCTACAATGAGCAGTTCTTC. Amino acids: CASSDRGAGGFSYNEQFF.

The CDR3 is CASTGWRENTEAFF. CDR3 nucleotide sequence: TGTGCCAGCACCGGATGGCGGGAGAACACTGAAGCTTTCTTT. The chain employs TRBV5-4 and TRBJ1-1; D is undetermined. Germline CDR1 SGHNT, CDR2 YYREEE (reference sequence). The CDR3 length is 14 residues. Trimming removed 6 bases from V and 1 base from J, with 13 bases in between.

The V gene is TRBV11-1, the J gene TRBJ1-4; TRBD1 aligns across 10 bases. In germline, CDR1 is SGHAT, CDR2 FQDESV (reference sequence). This CDR3 has 15 amino acids. V gave up 8 bases and J gave up 4 bases; unmatched junction bases: 7. The CDR3 region has the DNA TGTGCCAGCGGCCGGGACAGGGGATATAATGAAAAACTGTTTTTT. The encoded protein is CASGRDRGYNEKLFF.

This clone appeared many times. V usage is TRBV6-5 and J usage is TRBJ1-1; TRBD1 is a possible D gene (6 bases). V was clipped by 6 bases and J by 1 base, with 6 bases between them. The CDR3 is made up of 12 amino acids. Germline-derived CDR1 and CDR2 are MNHEY and SVGAGI. CDR3 DNA: TGTGCCAGCAGGACAGGGAACACTGAAGCTTTCTTT. Its protein product is CASRTGNTEAFF.

The J gene is TRBJ2-7, the V gene TRBV13, with D possibly being TRBD1 (9 bases). The CDR3 runs to 19 residues. V was pared by 5 bases and J by 4 bases, with 30 bases between. Germline V gene data show CDR1 as PRHDT and CDR2 as FYEKMQ (reference sequence). For the CDR3, the DNA is TGTGCCAGCAGCCCGGACAGGGGATCTATCAGCGGGAGAATGTACGAGCAGTACTTC. Protein product: CASSPDRGSISGRMYEQYF. Full variable domain (remainder filled in from reference TRBV13 and TRBJ2-7): AAGVIQSPRHLIKEKRETATLKCYPIPRHDTVYWYQQGPGQDPQFLISFYEKMQSDKGSIPDRFSAQQFSDYHSELNMSSLELGDSALYFCASSPDRGSISGRMYEQYFGPGTRLTVT.

The CDR3 DNA sequence: TGTGCCACCGTCGAGCTGGGAGGTGGTACAGATACGCAGTATTTT. Translation gives CATVELGGGTDTQYF. The V and J genes are TRBV28 and TRBJ2-3; possible D gene TRBD2, 6 bases. Germline CDR1 MDHEN, CDR2 SYDVKM. Trimming cost V 10 bases and J 3 bases, with 20 bases left between them. CDR3 length equals 15 residues.

There are a few counts of this clone. V usage is TRBV29-1 and J usage is TRBJ1-2; no firm D call. This CDR3 comprises 12 residues. Trimming left V 2 bases short and J 6 bases short, with 10 bases between. Germline CDR1 and CDR2: SQVTM and ANQGSEA. The CDR3 loop is CSVERPPNGYTF. CDR3 bases: TGCAGCGTTGAACGCCCCCCTAATGGCTACACCTTC. Full variable domain (rest looked up from reference TRBV29-1 and TRBJ1-2): SAVISQKPSRDICQRGTSLTIQCQVDSQVTMMFWYRQQPGQSLTLIATANQGSEATYESGFVIDKFPISRPNLTFSTLTVSNMSPEDSSIYLCSVERPPNGYTFGSGTRLTVV.

V is TRBV29-1 and J is TRBJ1-1, with D tentatively TRBD1 (5 bases). Germline loops: CDR1 SQVTM, CDR2 ANQGSEA. V dropped 8 bases and J dropped 0 bases, with 13 bases sitting between them. The CDR3 runs 13 residues. DNA of the CDR3: TGCAGCCTATCAGGGCGGTTGAACACTGAAGCTTTCTTT. This codes for CSLSGRLNTEAFF. Full variable domain (missing parts from reference TRBV29-1 and TRBJ1-1): SAVISQKPSRDICQRGTSLTIQCQVDSQVTMMFWYRQQPGQSLTLIATANQGSEATYESGFVIDKFPISRPNLTFSTLTVSNMSPEDSSIYLCSLSGRLNTEAFFGQGTRLTVV.

The rearrangement links TRBV6-5 to TRBJ1-1; D is undetermined. The germline gives CDR1 MNHEY, CDR2 SVGAGI. The CDR3 runs to 15 residues. With 0 bases removed from V and 3 bases from J, the gap between germline ends came to 11 bases. The CDR3 DNA follows: TGTGCCAGCAGTTACTCGAACGGGGTTTACACTGAAGCTTTCTTT. Amino acids: CASSYSNGVYTEAFF.

J is TRBJ1-2 and V is TRBV30, with 9 positions matching TRBD1. Per the germline V gene, CDR1 is GTSNPN and CDR2 is SVGIG (reference sequence). The CDR3 covers 14 residues. V lost 4 bases and J lost 3; bases outside the gene matches: 6. The CDR3 loop reads CAWNPRDRDYGYTF. The CDR3 coding sequence is TGTGCCTGGAACCCCCGGGACAGGGACTATGGCTACACCTTC.

Worth noting for this clone: Different DNA sequences within this sample yield the same CDR3. The chain employs TRBV2 and TRBJ1-2; maybe TRBD1 (6 bases). The CDR3 has 14 residues. Germline V gene lookup returns CDR1 SNHLY and CDR2 FYNNEI. Trimming cost V 1 base and J 2 bases, with 8 bases left between them. CDR3 loop: CASSEGQGNYGYTF. For the CDR3, the DNA is TGTGCCAGCAGTGAAGGTCAGGGGAACTATGGCTACACCTTC.

The rearrangement uses TRBV28 and TRBJ1-5, with 8 bases identical to TRBD1. Unmatched junction bases numbered 3, after V lost 2 bases and J lost 6 bases. Germline loops: CDR1 MDHEN, CDR2 SYDVKM. The CDR3 is 14 amino acids. CDR3 region: CASSLTGGRQPQHF. The CDR3 bases are TGTGCCAGCAGTTTAACAGGGGGTCGTCAGCCCCAGCATTTT.

The genes are TRBV5-5 and TRBJ2-7; 8 bases are a match to TRBD1. The CDR3 contains 14 residues. Trimming removed 2 bases from V and 1 base from J; junction bases left unmatched: 2. The germline V gene has CDR1 SGHKS and CDR2 YYEKEE (reference sequence). CDR3: CASSLGQGSYEQYF. The DNA of the CDR3 is TGTGCCAGCAGCTTAGGACAGGGATCCTACGAGCAGTACTTC. The full variable domain, in which reference TRBV5-5 and TRBJ2-7 provide the parts outside the CDR3, is DAGVTQSPTHLIKTRGQQVTLRCSPISGHKSVSWYQQVLGQGPQFIFQYYEKEERGRGNFPDRFSARQFPNYSSELNVNALLLGDSALYLCASSLGQGSYEQYFGPGTRLTVT.

The gene calls are TRBV5-1 and TRBJ2-7; D unclear. CDR1 SGHRS and CDR2 YFSETQ come from the germline V gene. CDR3 length: 11 residues. Trimming removed 2 bases from V and 7 bases from J, with 7 bases in between. The CDR3 loop reads CASSFAEEQYF. In DNA form, the CDR3 reads TGCGCCAGCAGCTTCGCGGAGGAGCAGTACTTC.

The chain uses TRBV12-3 or TRBV12-4 and TRBJ1-2, with D tentatively TRBD1 (5 bases). Between the trimmed V and J ends, which lost 8 bases and 8 bases, there was a span of 15 bases. This CDR3 comprises 12 residues. The CDR3, as DNA: TGTGCCAGCGGCCAGACAGTCCTGGGCTACACCTTC. This gives the protein CASGQTVLGYTF.

About this clone: At one end, the junction sequence differs from germline, possibly due to a read error. This chain connects TRBV7-7 to TRBJ2-2, with a weak D call TRBD1 (5 bases). CDR3 length: 15 amino acids. CDR1 and CDR2 from the germline V gene are SSHAT and FNYEAQ (reference sequence). The CDR3 DNA follows: TGTGCTAGCAGCTTAGGGGCAGGTTCCACCGGGGAGCTGTTTTTT. Residues: CASSLGAGSTGELFF.